This TCR beta chain was observed in a study of regulatory T cells in long-lasting Graves disease. Study at large: Antithyroid drugs had been taken by newly diagnosed Graves' patients for under 3 months. Study-level findings and limits: For persistent Graves' patients, TCR diversity was lower than for newly diagnosed ones. It was possible that the small sample size reduced accuracy.

Relying on iRepertoire HTBI primers and Arm-PCR of CDR3 regions, the team built TCR beta libraries. MiXCR was run by TCRdb on the multiplex PCR reads, yielding one entry per CDR3 protein. The sample carries hundreds of thousands of distinct CDR3 sequences, around 15% recorded once. The time point was: newly diagnosed GD, antithyroid drugs for less than 3 months. Construction of the TCR library relied on RNA isolated from PBMCs. This clonotype was seen repeatedly, ten times or more. What it binds is unknown. The V gene end was trimmed by 7 bases and the J gene end by 0 bases; junction bases not matched to a gene: 20. CDR3 length: 19 amino acids. These records were also assigned to another study, of T cells in Graves' hyperthyroidism and ophthalmopathy.

Sequences were derived from peripheral blood mononuclear cells (PBMCs), sampled at new diagnosis, from a patient treated with antithyroid drugs. The V gene is TRBV12-3 or TRBV12-4, the J gene TRBJ1-1, with 7 nucleotides matching TRBD1. This TCR was sampled from a man aged 40-49 years with Graves disease. The CDR3 region is CASIPKGASPLPMNTEAFF. CDR3 in DNA: TGTGCCAGCATCCCAAAGGGGGCGTCCCCACTCCCTATGAACACTGAAGCTTTCTTT.